Following are 13 T cell receptor beta chains from one sample sequenced in a study of OX40 agonist ivuxolimab in advanced cancers. The protocol was immunoSEQ multiplex PCR, while the TCRdb copy is restricted to in-frame clones and leaves out a portion. The profile shows about 60,000 clones, roughly 84% of them singletons. The material sequenced was CD4+ or CD8+ T cells sorted from blood, taken in a trial of the OX40 agonist ivuxolimab. The receptors were sampled from an adult with an advanced solid tumor such as melanoma, head and neck, liver or kidney cancer.

The chain combines TRBV6-5 with TRBJ1-2; D perhaps matches TRBD1 (6 bases). V gave up 5 bases and J gave up 7 bases, with 14 bases separating them. The germline CDR1 and CDR2 sequences are MNHEY and SVGAGI. The CDR3 is 13 amino acids. CDR3 protein: CASSPRGLRGYTF. DNA for the CDR3: TGTGCCAGCAGTCCCCGGGGGCTGCGTGGCTACACCTTC.

The chain employs TRBV5-1 and TRBJ2-1; the D gene is possibly TRBD2 (5 bases). The length of the CDR3 is 15 residues. Per the germline V gene, CDR1 is SGHRS and CDR2 is YFSETQ. V lost 3 bases, J lost 0 bases, and 10 bases lay in between. CDR3 nucleotide sequence: TGCGCCAGCAGCTCCCAGCGGAGCTCCTACAATGAGCAGTTCTTC. Its protein is CASSSQRSSYNEQFF.

V gene TRBV6-5 combines with J gene TRBJ2-6; possible D gene TRBD1, 6 bases. Germline lookup yields CDR1 MNHEY and CDR2 SVGAGI. The V and J ends lost 5 bases and 7 bases respectively, with 12 bases between them. The CDR3 runs to 14 residues. The CDR3: CASSPWTVANVLTF. CDR3 DNA sequence: TGTGCCAGCAGTCCATGGACAGTTGCCAACGTCCTGACTTTC.

The chain carries TRBV5-1 and TRBJ2-7, with 8 bases aligning to TRBD2. This CDR3 contains 16 residues. The junction had 11 bases not matched to a gene; V was cut back by 0 bases and J by 6 bases. CDR1 SGHRS and CDR2 YFSETQ come from the germline V gene. The CDR3 sequence: CASSLVAGINSGEQYF. The CDR3 DNA sequence: TGCGCCAGCAGCTTGGTAGCGGGGATTAATTCGGGCGAGCAGTACTTC.

This clone was picked up a small number of times. This rearrangement joins TRBV10-1 to TRBJ1-1, with D maybe TRBD1 (5 bases). The CDR3 loop spans 13 amino acids. The germline gives CDR1 WNHNN, CDR2 SYGVQD (reference sequence). Trimming left V 6 bases short and J 1 base short, with 9 bases between. The CDR3 is CASRSQANTEAFF. CDR3 DNA sequence: TGCGCCAGCAGGTCACAGGCGAACACTGAAGCTTTCTTT.

The chain couples TRBV5-1 to TRBJ2-1; D remains ambiguous. Trimming took off 4 bases at V and 10 bases at J, with 21 bases between the two ends. This CDR3 comprises 15 residues. Germline V gene lookup returns CDR1 SGHRS and CDR2 YFSETQ. The CDR3 DNA is TGCGCCAGCAGCCCCGACTCGACTCAGATCGGGGAGCAGTTCTTC. It is translated as CASSPDSTQIGEQFF.

This sequence joins TRBV27 and TRBJ1-5; D unclear. V dropped 3 bases and J dropped 5 bases, with 8 bases sitting between them. CDR1 and CDR2 from the germline V gene are MNHEY and SMNVEV (reference sequence). CDR3 length equals 13 residues. The chain's CDR3 is CASSFGWDQPQHF. DNA of the CDR3: TGTGCCAGCAGTTTTGGGTGGGATCAGCCCCAGCATTTT.

The V gene is TRBV2, the J gene TRBJ1-2, with D perhaps matching TRBD1 (5 bases). Germline values: CDR1 SNHLY, CDR2 FYNNEI. This CDR3 has 13 residues. The germline V and J ends were trimmed by 7 bases and 4 bases, with 13 bases remaining between them. CDR3 DNA: TGTGCCAGCAAGAGGGGCACGGCCTATGGCTACACCTTC. Residues: CASKRGTAYGYTF.

The chain combines TRBV7-2 with TRBJ2-3, with 7 bases aligning to TRBD2. The length of the CDR3 is 15 residues. CDR1 and CDR2 from the germline V gene are SGHTA and FQGNSA. Losses at the gene ends were 4 bases for V and 5 bases for J; bases not matched to a gene: 9. The CDR3 spells CASSSGLDLQDTQYF. DNA of the CDR3: TGTGCCAGCAGCTCAGGACTAGACCTACAAGATACGCAGTATTTT.

This chain links TRBV6-1 with TRBJ2-3, with 9 bases matching TRBD1. CDR1 and CDR2 from the germline V gene are MNHNS and SASEGT. This CDR3 region has 16 residues. V gave up 2 bases and J gave up 2 bases; unmatched junction bases: 5. The chain's CDR3 is CASSELGQGFTDTQYF. In DNA form, the CDR3 reads TGTGCCAGCAGTGAACTCGGACAGGGGTTCACAGATACGCAGTATTTT.

The chain uses TRBV7-7 and TRBJ2-1; 7 bases are shared with TRBD2. Germline values: CDR1 SSHAT, CDR2 FNYEAQ (reference sequence). The length of the CDR3 is 14 residues. The trim removed 1 base at V and 5 bases at J, leaving 2 bases unmatched. The CDR3 loop is CASSLGAGNNEQFF. The CDR3 nucleotides are TGTGCCAGCAGCTTAGGAGCGGGAAACAATGAGCAGTTCTTC.

This chain joins TRBV9 and TRBJ1-1; D is perhaps TRBD1 (6 bases). Germline CDR1 reads SGDLS; CDR2 reads YYNGEE. The CDR3 extends over 13 amino acids. Trimming took off 2 bases at V and 8 bases at J, with 13 bases between the two ends. DNA for the CDR3: TGTGCCAGCAGCGTTGGGGGCCTAGGGGAAGCTTTCTTT. It codes for CASSVGGLGEAFF.

The chain has TRBV5-1 and TRBJ2-5, with TRBD2 matching 7 bases. Germline CDR1 reads SGHRS; CDR2 reads YFSETQ. Losses at the gene ends were 7 bases for V and 0 bases for J; bases not matched to a gene: 6. CDR3 length: 14 residues. The DNA for the CDR3 is TGCGCCAGCGGCCCCGGGGGGAACCAAGAGACCCAGTACTTC. Translating it yields CASGPGGNQETQYF.